This TCR beta chain was captured by sequencing in a study of beta chain features in type 1 diabetes (dated by TCRdb to the late 2010s). Notes on the research overall: Patients and healthy donors did not differ in mean age, gender distribution, total cell number or subset yield. A total of about 110 million sorted cells were examined across all samples, and the number of cells per subset was strongly correlated with RNA yield. In the study, recently diagnosed type 1 diabetes patients and matched healthy donors were compared on the TCRB repertoires of their sorted circulating CD4+ T cell subsets. Naive and central memory subsets were obtained from all 30 or so donors, but regulatory and stem cell-like memory subsets were isolated from only 8 patients and 8 healthy donors. The investigation overall reported the following: Because the HLA sub-analyses included only small numbers of individuals, any influence of HLA type on TCRB rearrangement was left unresolved. The naive, central memory and regulatory TCRB repertoires appeared to resemble one another more closely among patients than among healthy donors. A moderate but significant shortening of TCRB CDR3 length was observed in type 1 diabetes patients in all four CD4+ subsets. At VDJ recombination sites, patients with type 1 diabetes made fewer insertions and deleted more nucleotides, a pattern implying thymic rearrangement abnormalities. PCR might favor shorter templates, but patient and control samples were amplified and corrected together, so any skew would affect both groups equally. Sequencing cDNA rather than genomic DNA could over-represent highly expressing activated cells, although activation and CD3 levels did not differ between groups.

All of the isolated RNA was reverse transcribed with the High Capacity cDNA Reverse Transcription Kit, so expressed TCRB transcripts were sequenced. Deep immunoSEQ sequencing was performed on naive, central memory and regulatory T cell samples, with an average of approximately 4 million total reads per sample. Sorted cells were lysed in RLT buffer and RNA was extracted with DNase-treated RNeasy Micro or Mini kits, depending on cell number. To prevent cross-contamination, each cell subset was processed individually, whereas patient and healthy donor samples were processed jointly. TCRB sequences were amplified from cDNA with the immunoSEQ multiplex PCR, producing 87-bp fragments spanning the CDR3 region. Amplicons were sequenced on the Illumina HiSeq platform. For the original study's pipeline: PCR bias was computationally corrected using synthetic template baselines, reads within Hamming distance 2 were collapsed, and singletons that could not be merged were discarded. By aligning reads against IMGT, V, D and J genes, CDR3 length, and insertions or deletions at six rearrangement sites were assigned. Within each subset, clonotype counts were normalized to the number of sorted cells before true diversity and Gini coefficients were calculated with the tcR R package. Repertoire sharing was quantified using the overlap coefficient calculated on TCRB nucleotide sequences. Out-of-frame TCRB sequences from naive cells were analyzed as a proxy for the pre-selection repertoire. Here the immuneACCESS table is served through TCRdb, limited to in-frame sequences with V and J called. Missing clones are a known gap in these copies; in checked studies unresolved V genes cover under half, and the rest lacks a known reason. The DNA gave D and trimming, while V, J and clone size come from that table. In all, the sample holds approximately 280,000 clones, and approximately 15% of those were seen once. In total, the top ten clones hold about 0.014% of the sample.

Turning to this clone: This clone's antigen is unknown. No much larger clonotype is one base removed from it; base qualities were not supplied.

Deletion took 3 bases off V and 1 base off J, with a span of 6 bases between the germline ends. Including cysteine and phenylalanine, the CDR3 has 13 amino acids. Only CDR3 DNA remains: 39 bases, in frame from the first base. Via the germline V gene, CDR1 is MDHEN and CDR2 SYDVKM. A single peripheral blood draw of roughly 0.11 L on average was collected from each donor into heparinised tubes. A BD FACSAria II was used to sort naive, central memory, regulatory and stem cell-like memory CD4+ T cells with a panel that included CD45RO, CCR7, CD25, CD127, CD95 and CD27. Every sorted population had a purity above 95%. PBMCs were isolated right away by Lymphoprep density gradient centrifugation and were stained directly, without culture. So that batch effects would be minimized, each experiment stained and sorted samples in pairs, pairing one healthy donor with one patient.

The receptor's source is a man aged 18 to 29 with type 1 diabetes. Sequencing was performed on naive CD4+ T cells from blood. The sample's cell subset or site, from its label and the paper: true naive CD4+ T cells. Here the chain combines TRBV28 and TRBJ2-5, with the D gene uncertain. The CDR3 sequence is CASSLPGQETQYF. The DNA is as follows: TGTGCCAGCAGTTTGCCAGGCCAAGAGACCCAGTACTTC.